The clone carrying this T cell receptor (beta chain) was detected a few times. Germline lookup yields CDR1 DFQATT and CDR2 SNEGSKA (reference sequence). The CDR3 covers 11 residues. Trimming left V 4 bases short and J 8 bases short, with 9 bases between. Isolation yielded PBMCs, at least 6 million per sample, in every case. These data belong to a study of blood T cells in healthy people across ages. Using a J-beta primer mix together with a sample-barcoded 5' primer, a second PCR was run for about 6 to 11 cycles. Samples each returned at least 2.5 million CDR3-containing paired-end reads. Each CDR3 protein gets one entry after TCRdb re-called the 5' RACE reads with MiXCR. Here the sample spans roughly 1.5 million distinct CDR3 sequences, approximately 43% being singletons.

V usage is TRBV20-1 and J usage is TRBJ2-1; D gene uncertain. Sequencing was done on a sample of blood. This sequence was found in a woman younger than 30 in good health. CDR3 bases: TGCAGTGCTACCCTAGGGTATGAGCAGTTCTTC. Translated: CSATLGYEQFF.